The T cell receptor (beta chain) described here comes from a study of T cell changes during pregnancy in multiple sclerosis. The assay was immunoSEQ multiplex PCR, and TCRdb's table has in-frame clones only and misses some. The sample has around 35,000 clones; 85% to 95% are singletons. The CDR3 contains 14 residues. Germline V gene sequence: CDR1 SGHRS, CDR2 YFSETQ. The V end lost 0 bases, the J end lost 5 bases, and 8 bases lay between the germline ends. This clonotype was obtained from a female donor with multiple sclerosis, enrolled in a pregnancy study. V and J are TRBV5-1 and TRBJ1-4; D unclear. Sequencing input: PBMCs (not recorded whether the cells were cultured). The CDR3 nucleotides read TGCGCCAGCAGCTTGGGTCAGCCAAATGAAAAACTGTTTTTT. This encodes CASSLGQPNEKLFF. Full variable domain (missing parts from reference TRBV5-1 and TRBJ1-4): KAGVTQTPRYLIKTRGQQVTLSCSPISGHRSVSWYQQTPGQGLQFLFEYFSETQRNKGNFPGRFSGRQFSNSRSEMNVSTLELGDSALYLCASSLGQPNEKLFFGSGTQLSVL.